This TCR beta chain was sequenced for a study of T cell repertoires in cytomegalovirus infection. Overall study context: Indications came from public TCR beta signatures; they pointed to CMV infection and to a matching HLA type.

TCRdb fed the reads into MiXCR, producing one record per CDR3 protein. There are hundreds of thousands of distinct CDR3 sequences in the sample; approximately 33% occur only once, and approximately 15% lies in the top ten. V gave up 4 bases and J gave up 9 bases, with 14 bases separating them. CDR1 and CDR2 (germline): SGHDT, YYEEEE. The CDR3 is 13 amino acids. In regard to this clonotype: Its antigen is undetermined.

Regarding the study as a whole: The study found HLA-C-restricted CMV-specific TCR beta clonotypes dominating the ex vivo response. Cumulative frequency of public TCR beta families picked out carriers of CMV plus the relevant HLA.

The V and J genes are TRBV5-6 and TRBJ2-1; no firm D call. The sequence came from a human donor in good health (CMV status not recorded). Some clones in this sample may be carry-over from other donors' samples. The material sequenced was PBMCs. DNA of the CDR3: TGTGCCAGCAGCCCCCTGGGTTTTGGTGAGCAGTTCTTC. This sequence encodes CASSPLGFGEQFF.